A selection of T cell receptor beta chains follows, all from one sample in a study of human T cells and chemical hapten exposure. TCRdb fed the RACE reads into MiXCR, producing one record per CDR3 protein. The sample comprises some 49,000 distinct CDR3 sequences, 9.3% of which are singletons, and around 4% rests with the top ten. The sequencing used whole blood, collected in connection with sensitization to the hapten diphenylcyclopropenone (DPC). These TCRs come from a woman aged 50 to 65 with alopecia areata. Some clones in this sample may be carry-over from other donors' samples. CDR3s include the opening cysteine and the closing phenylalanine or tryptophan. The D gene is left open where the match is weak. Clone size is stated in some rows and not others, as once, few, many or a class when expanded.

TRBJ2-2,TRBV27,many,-,CASRDLSRTGELFF,TGTGCCAGTCGCGACCTAAGTCGGACCGGGGAGCTGTTTTTT
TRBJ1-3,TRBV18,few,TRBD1,CASSPTGDGYSGNTIYF,TGTGCCAGCTCACCAACAGGGGACGGATACTCTGGAAACACCATATATTTT
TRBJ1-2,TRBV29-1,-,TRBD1,CSVERSQGYGYTF,TGCAGCGTTGAGAGGTCACAGGGGTATGGCTACACCTTC
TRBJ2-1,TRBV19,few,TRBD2,CASSIGTSGSRRGEQFF,TGTGCCAGTAGTATAGGGACTAGCGGGAGCCGGAGGGGTGAGCAGTTCTTC
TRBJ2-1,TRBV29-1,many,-,CSVVWTRAGVEQFF,TGCAGCGTTGTCTGGACTCGGGCGGGCGTTGAGCAGTTCTTC
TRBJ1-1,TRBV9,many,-,CASSLMNTEAFF,TGTGCCAGCAGCCTAATGAACACTGAAGCTTTCTTT
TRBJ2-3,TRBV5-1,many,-,CASSRADTQYF,TGCGCCAGCAGTAGGGCAGATACGCAGTATTTT
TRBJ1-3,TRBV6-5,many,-,CASRAGLSFSGNTIYF,TGTGCCAGCAGGGCAGGACTATCCTTCTCTGGAAACACCATATATTTT
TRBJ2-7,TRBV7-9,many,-,CASSLAGTDFEQYF,TGTGCCAGCAGCTTAGCAGGGACGGACTTCGAGCAGTACTTC
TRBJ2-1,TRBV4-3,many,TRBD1,CASSQPETGSKQFF,TGCGCCAGCAGCCAACCCGAGACAGGGTCGAAGCAGTTCTTC
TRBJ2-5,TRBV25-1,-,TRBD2,CASSEGGVAGAQETQYF,TGTGCCAGCAGTGAAGGTGGGGTAGCGGGAGCCCAAGAGACCCAGTACTTC
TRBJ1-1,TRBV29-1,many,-,CSVEGLMNTEAFF,TGCAGCGTTGAAGGGCTAATGAACACTGAAGCTTTCTTT
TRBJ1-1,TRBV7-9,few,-,CASSPPYTGAEAFF,TGTGCCAGCAGCCCCCCCTATACCGGCGCTGAAGCTTTCTTT
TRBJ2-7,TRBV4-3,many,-,CASSQATGGLYEQYF,TGCGCCAGCAGCCAAGCGACAGGTGGGCTGTACGAGCAGTACTTC
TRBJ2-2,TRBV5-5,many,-,CASSFYQGTGELFF,TGTGCCAGCAGCTTTTATCAGGGCACCGGGGAGCTGTTTTTT
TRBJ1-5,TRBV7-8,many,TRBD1,CASSPEGQGDNQPQHF,TGTGCCAGCAGCCCTGAGGGACAGGGCGACAATCAGCCCCAGCATTTT
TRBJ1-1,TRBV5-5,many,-,CASSLVFGFMNTEAFF,TGTGCCAGCAGCTTGGTGTTCGGCTTCATGAACACTGAAGCTTTCTTT
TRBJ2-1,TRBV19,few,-,CASSIAGLVDEQFF,TGTGCCAGTAGTATAGCCGGACTCGTGGATGAGCAGTTCTTC
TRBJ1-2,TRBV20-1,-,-,CSARVRGARSFGYGYTF,TGCAGTGCTAGAGTGCGGGGAGCGCGGTCTTTCGGCTATGGCTACACCTTC
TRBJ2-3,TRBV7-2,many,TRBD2,CASSTGLATTQYF,TGTGCCAGCAGCACTGGACTAGCGACGACGCAGTATTTT
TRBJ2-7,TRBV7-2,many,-,CASSLGYPSYEQYF,TGTGCCAGCAGCTTAGGATACCCCTCCTACGAGCAGTACTTC
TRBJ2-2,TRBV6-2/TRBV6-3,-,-,CASSLPPIRPGELFF,TGTGCCAGCAGTCTCCCCCCGATTCGCCCCGGGGAGCTGTTTTTT
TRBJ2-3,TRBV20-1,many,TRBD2,CSATGGRGIDTQYF,TGCAGTGCTACAGGCGGGAGAGGAATAGATACGCAGTATTTT
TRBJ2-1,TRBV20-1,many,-,CSGGRRGLAEQFF,TGCAGTGGAGGGAGGAGGGGCCTAGCTGAGCAGTTCTTC
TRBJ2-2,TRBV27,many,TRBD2,CASSARQRETGELFF,TGTGCCAGCAGTGCCCGGCAGCGGGAGACCGGGGAGCTGTTTTTT
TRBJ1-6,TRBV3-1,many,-,CASSHGSYNSPLHF,TGTGCCAGCAGCCACGGGTCGTATAATTCACCCCTCCACTTT
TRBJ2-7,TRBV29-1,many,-,CSVALPSEQYF,TGCAGCGTTGCGTTGCCTTCCGAGCAGTACTTC
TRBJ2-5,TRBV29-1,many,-,CSVGLQLQETQYF,TGCAGCGTTGGTTTACAGCTACAAGAGACCCAGTACTTC
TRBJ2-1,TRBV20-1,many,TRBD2,CSARLAGPFNEQFF,TGCAGTGCTAGACTAGCGGGACCCTTCAATGAGCAGTTCTTC
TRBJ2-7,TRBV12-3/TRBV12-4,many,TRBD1,CASSPPKDRDYEQYF,TGTGCCAGCAGTCCCCCGAAGGACAGGGACTACGAGCAGTACTTC
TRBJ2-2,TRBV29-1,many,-,CSVGSGYTGELFF,TGCAGCGTTGGTTCAGGGTACACCGGGGAGCTGTTTTTT
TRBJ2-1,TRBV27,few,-,CASSLSGRVPLNEQFF,TGTGCCAGCAGTTTATCTGGCAGGGTCCCTCTCAATGAGCAGTTCTTC
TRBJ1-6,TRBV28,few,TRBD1,CASSQGQVNYNSPLHF,TGTGCCAGCAGCCAGGGACAGGTGAACTATAATTCACCCCTCCACTTT
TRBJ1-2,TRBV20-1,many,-,CSAREGGSRDFTF,TGCAGTGCTAGAGAGGGGGGCAGTCGGGATTTCACCTTC
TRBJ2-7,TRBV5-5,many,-,CASSFVLVQGEQYF,TGTGCCAGCAGCTTCGTCCTAGTCCAAGGCGAGCAGTACTTC
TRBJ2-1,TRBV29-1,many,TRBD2,CSVEDGLAGINEQFF,TGCAGCGTTGAAGACGGGCTAGCGGGAATCAATGAGCAGTTCTTC
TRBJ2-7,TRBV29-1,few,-,CSVEDTEQYF,TGCAGCGTTGAGGACACCGAGCAGTACTTC
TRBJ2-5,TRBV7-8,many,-,CASSLTSFETQYF,TGTGCCAGCAGCTTAACCAGCTTTGAGACCCAGTACTTC
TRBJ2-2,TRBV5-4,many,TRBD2,CASSWGLVSNTGELFF,TGTGCCAGCAGCTGGGGACTAGTTTCGAACACCGGGGAGCTGTTTTTT
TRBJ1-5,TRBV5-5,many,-,CASSPGTNSNQPQHF,TGTGCCAGCAGCCCCGGGACAAATAGCAATCAGCCCCAGCATTTT
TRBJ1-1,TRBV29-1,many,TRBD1,CSVRPDRANTEAFF,TGCAGCGTTAGACCCGACAGGGCGAACACTGAAGCTTTCTTT
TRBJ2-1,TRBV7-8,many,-,CASSLSGTYNEQFF,TGTGCCAGCAGCTTATCCGGGACCTACAATGAGCAGTTCTTC
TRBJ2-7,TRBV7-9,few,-,CASIRTANSYEQYF,TGTGCCAGCATAAGGACAGCTAACTCCTACGAGCAGTACTTC
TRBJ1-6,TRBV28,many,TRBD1,CASSPDRGSPLHF,TGTGCCAGCAGTCCGGACAGGGGTTCCCCCCTCCACTTT
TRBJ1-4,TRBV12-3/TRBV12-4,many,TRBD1,CASSPGQVQWGEKLFF,TGTGCCAGCAGTCCTGGACAGGTTCAATGGGGTGAAAAACTGTTTTTT
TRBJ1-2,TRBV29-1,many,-,CSVERPAGAGYTF,TGCAGCGTTGAACGACCGGCAGGGGCTGGCTACACCTTC
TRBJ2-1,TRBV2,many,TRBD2,CASSEPSGYNEQFF,TGTGCCAGCAGTGAGCCTAGCGGGTACAATGAGCAGTTCTTC
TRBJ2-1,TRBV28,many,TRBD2,CASSFRVLAAYVEQFF,TGTGCCAGCAGTTTTCGTGTCCTAGCGGCATATGTTGAGCAGTTCTTC